This T cell receptor beta chain is from a study of T cells in Graves' hyperthyroidism and ophthalmopathy. The CDR3 has 12 residues. Germline values: CDR1 MDHEN, CDR2 SYDVKM. V dropped 5 bases and J dropped 3 bases, with 8 bases sitting between them. This clonotype was found many times. Its antigen remains unknown. Findings of the study overall: Among thyroid clonotypes expanded above 0.001, most also appeared in blood.

The source material, RNA transcripts, was used to amplify TCR beta CDR3 regions. In the first-round RT-PCR of the TCR CDR3, the HTBI primer set was used. MiXCR, run by TCRdb on the multiplex PCR reads, gives a single entry per CDR3 protein. The sample has around 260,000 distinct CDR3 sequences, less than 30% seen once. V and J are TRBV28 and TRBJ2-7, with D hard to call. The specimen was blood. The receptor comes from a man aged 40-49 years with Graves' hyperthyroidism that later progressed to Graves' ophthalmopathy. The CDR3 bases are TGTGCCAGCAGTCCGAGAGACTACGAGCAGTACTTC. Translation: CASSPRDYEQYF.